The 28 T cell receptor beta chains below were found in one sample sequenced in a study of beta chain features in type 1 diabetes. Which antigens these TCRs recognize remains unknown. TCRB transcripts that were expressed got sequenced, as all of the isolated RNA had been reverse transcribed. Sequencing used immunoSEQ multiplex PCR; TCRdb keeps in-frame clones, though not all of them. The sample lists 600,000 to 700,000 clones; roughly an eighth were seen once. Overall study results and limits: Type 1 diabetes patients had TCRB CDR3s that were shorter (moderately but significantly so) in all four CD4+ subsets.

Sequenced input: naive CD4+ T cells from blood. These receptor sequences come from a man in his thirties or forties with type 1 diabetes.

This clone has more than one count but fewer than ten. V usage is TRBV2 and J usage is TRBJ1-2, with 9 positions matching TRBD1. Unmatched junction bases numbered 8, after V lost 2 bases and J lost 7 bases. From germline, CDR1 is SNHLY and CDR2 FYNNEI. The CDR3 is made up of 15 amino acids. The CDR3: CASSEPQGQGSGYTF. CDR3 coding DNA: TGTGCCAGCAGTGAACCCCAGGGACAGGGCTCTGGCTACACCTTC.

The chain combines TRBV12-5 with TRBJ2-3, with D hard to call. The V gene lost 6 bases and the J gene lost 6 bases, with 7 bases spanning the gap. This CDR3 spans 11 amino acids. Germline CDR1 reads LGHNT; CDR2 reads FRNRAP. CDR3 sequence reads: CASGTLDTQYF. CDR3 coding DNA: TGTGCTAGTGGAACTCTGGATACGCAGTATTTT.

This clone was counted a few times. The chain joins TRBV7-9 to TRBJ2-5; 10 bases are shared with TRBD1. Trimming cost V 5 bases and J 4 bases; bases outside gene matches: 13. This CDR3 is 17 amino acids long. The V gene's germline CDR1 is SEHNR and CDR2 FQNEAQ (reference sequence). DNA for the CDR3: TGTGCCAGCAGCCCCGGGACAGGGGAAACCCAGGGAGAGACCCAGTACTTC. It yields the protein CASSPGTGETQGETQYF.

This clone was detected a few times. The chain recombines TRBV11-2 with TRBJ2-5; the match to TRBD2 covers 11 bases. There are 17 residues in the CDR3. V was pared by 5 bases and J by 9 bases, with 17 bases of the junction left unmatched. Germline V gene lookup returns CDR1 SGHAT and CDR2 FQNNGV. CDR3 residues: CASSPRLLAGGRLSQYF. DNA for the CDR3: TGTGCCAGCAGCCCCCGACTTCTAGCGGGGGGCCGGTTGTCCCAGTACTTC.

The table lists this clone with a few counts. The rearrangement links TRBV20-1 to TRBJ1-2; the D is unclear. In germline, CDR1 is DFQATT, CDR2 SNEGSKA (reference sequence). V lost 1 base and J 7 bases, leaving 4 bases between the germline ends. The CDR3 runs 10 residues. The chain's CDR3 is CSARVSGYTF. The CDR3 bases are TGCAGTGCTAGAGTGAGTGGCTACACCTTC.

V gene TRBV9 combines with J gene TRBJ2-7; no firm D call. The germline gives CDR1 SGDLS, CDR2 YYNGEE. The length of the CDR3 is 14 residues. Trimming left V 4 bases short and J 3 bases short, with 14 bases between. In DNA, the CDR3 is TGTGCCAGCAGCCCCCCCGAGGTCTTCTACGAGCAGTACTTC. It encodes CASSPPEVFYEQYF.

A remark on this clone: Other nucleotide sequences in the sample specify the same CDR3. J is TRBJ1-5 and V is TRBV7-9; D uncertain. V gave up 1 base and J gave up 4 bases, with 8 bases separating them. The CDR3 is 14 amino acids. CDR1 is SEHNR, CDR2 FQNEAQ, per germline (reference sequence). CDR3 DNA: TGTGCCAGCAGCTTAGGTGCGGGGAATCAGCCCCAGCATTTT. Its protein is CASSLGAGNQPQHF.

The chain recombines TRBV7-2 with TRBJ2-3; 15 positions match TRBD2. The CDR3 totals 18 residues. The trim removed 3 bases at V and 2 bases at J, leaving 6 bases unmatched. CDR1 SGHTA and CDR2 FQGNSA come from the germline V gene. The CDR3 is CASSFGLAGGTNTDTQYF. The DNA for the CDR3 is TGTGCCAGCAGCTTCGGACTAGCGGGGGGGACTAACACAGATACGCAGTATTTT. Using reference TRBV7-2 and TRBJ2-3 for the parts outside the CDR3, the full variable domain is GAGVSQSPSNKVTEKGKDVELRCDPISGHTALYWYRQSLGQGLEFLIYFQGNSAPDKSGLPSDRFSAERTGGSVSTLTIQRTQQEDSAVYLCASSFGLAGGTNTDTQYFGPGTRLTVL.

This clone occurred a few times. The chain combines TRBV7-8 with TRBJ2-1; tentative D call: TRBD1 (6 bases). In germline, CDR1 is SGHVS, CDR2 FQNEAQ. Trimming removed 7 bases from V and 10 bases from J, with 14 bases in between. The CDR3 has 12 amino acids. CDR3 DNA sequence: TGTGCCAGCACCCAACAGGGTGACGAGCAGTTCTTC. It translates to CASTQQGDEQFF.

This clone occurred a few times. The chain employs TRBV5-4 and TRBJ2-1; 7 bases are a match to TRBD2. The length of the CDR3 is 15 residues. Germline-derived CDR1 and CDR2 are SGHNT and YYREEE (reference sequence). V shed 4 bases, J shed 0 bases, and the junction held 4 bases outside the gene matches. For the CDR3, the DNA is TGTGCCAGCAGCCGGGACTACCTCTCCTACAATGAGCAGTTCTTC. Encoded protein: CASSRDYLSYNEQFF.

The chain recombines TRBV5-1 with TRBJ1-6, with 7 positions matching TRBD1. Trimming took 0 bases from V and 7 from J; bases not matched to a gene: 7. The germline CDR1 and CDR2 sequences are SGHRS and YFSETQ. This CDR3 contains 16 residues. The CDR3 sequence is CASSLGEGQTNSPLHF. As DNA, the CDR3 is TGCGCCAGCAGCTTGGGAGAGGGACAGACAAATTCACCCCTCCACTTT.

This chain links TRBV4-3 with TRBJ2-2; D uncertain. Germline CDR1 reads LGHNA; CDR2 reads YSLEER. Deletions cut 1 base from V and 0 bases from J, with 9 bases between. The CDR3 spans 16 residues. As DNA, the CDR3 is TGCGCCAGCAGCCAAGGAATAGGGTCGAACACCGGGGAGCTGTTTTTT. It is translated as CASSQGIGSNTGELFF.

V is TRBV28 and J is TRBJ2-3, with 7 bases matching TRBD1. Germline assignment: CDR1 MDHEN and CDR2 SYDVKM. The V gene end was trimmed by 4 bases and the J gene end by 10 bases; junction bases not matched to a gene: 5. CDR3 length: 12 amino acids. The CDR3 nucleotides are TGTGCCAGCAGTTCGACAGGGTTCGCGCAGTATTTT. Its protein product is CASSSTGFAQYF.

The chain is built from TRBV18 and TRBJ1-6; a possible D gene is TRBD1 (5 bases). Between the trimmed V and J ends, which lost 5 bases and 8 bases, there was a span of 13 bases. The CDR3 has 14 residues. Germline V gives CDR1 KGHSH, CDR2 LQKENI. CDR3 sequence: CASSRDLRDSPLHF. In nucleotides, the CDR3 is TGTGCCAGCTCAAGGGACCTTCGGGATTCACCCCTCCACTTT.

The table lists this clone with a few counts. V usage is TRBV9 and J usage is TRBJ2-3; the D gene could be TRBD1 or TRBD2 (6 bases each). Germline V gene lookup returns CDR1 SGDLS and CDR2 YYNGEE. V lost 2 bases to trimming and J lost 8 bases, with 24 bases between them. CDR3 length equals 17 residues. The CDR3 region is CASSVSGPSVGGGTQYF. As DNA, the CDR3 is TGTGCCAGCAGCGTGAGCGGTCCTAGTGTCGGAGGGGGTACGCAGTATTTT.

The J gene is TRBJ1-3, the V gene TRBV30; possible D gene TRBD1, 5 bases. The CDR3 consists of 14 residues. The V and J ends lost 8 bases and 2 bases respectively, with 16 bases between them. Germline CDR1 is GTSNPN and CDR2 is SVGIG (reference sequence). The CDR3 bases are TGTGCCCTGGAATCCGGGGGGGCTGGAAACACCATATATTTT. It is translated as CALESGGAGNTIYF.

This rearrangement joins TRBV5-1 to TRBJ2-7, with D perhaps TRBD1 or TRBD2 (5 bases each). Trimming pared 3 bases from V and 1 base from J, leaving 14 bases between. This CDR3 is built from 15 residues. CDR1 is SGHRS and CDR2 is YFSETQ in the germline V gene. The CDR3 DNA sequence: TGCGCCAGCAGCTCACTGGGGGTAGGTTCCTACGAGCAGTACTTC. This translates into CASSSLGVGSYEQYF. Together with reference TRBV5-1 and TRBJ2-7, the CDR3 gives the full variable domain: KAGVTQTPRYLIKTRGQQVTLSCSPISGHRSVSWYQQTPGQGLQFLFEYFSETQRNKGNFPGRFSGRQFSNSRSEMNVSTLELGDSALYLCASSSLGVGSYEQYFGPGTRLTVT.

The CDR3: CAFTARDRGLYEQYF. The CDR3 region has the DNA TGTGCCTTTACTGCCCGGGACAGGGGACTTTACGAGCAGTACTTC. The chain joins TRBV21-1 to TRBJ2-7; the tabulated D call, TRBD1, remains unverified against the DNA. TRBV21-1 is deemed a pseudogene. The CDR3 sequence is 15 residues long.

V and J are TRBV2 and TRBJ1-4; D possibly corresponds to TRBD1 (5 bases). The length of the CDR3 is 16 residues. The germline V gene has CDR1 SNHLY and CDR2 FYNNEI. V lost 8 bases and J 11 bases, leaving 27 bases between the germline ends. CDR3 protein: CASSPLRPRAGMKLFF. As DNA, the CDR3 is TGTGCCAGCTCTCCTCTACGACCTCGGGCAGGGATGAAACTGTTTTTT.

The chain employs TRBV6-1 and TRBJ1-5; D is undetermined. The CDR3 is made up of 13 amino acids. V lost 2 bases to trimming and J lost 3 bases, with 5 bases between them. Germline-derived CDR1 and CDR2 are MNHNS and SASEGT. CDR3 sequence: CASSEPYNQPQHF. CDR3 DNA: TGTGCCAGCAGTGAACCGTACAATCAGCCCCAGCATTTT.

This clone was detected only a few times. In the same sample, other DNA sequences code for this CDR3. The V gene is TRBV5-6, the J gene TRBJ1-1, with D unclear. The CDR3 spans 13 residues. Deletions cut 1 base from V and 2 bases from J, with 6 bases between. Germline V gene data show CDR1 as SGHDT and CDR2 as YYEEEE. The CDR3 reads CASSLRGNTEAFF. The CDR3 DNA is TGTGCCAGCAGCTTGCGGGGTAACACTGAAGCTTTCTTT. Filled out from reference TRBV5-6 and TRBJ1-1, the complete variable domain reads DAGVTQSPTHLIKTRGQQVTLRCSPKSGHDTVSWYQQALGQGPQFIFQYYEEEERQRGNFPDRFSGHQFPNYSSELNVNALLLGDSALYLCASSLRGNTEAFFGQGTRLTVV.

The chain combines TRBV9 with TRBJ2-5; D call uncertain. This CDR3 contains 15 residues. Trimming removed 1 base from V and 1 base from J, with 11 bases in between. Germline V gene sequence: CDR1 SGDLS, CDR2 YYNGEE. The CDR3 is CASSVSGGTQETQYF. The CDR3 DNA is TGTGCCAGCAGCGTATCCGGCGGCACCCAAGAGACCCAGTACTTC.

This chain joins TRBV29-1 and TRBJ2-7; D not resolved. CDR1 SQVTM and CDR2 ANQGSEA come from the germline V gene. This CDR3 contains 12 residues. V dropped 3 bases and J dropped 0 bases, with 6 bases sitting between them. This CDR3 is CSVDSFSYEQYF. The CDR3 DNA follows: TGCAGCGTTGACAGTTTCTCCTACGAGCAGTACTTC.

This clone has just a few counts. Here the CDR3 DNA reads TGTGCCAGCAGCCTCCGGTGGGGTCTCTACTCTGGGGCCAACGTCCTGACTTTC. Amino acid sequence: CASSLRWGLYSGANVLTF. The chain couples TRBV7-2 to TRBJ2-6; D ambiguous. Germline lookup yields CDR1 SGHTA and CDR2 FQGNSA. The ends were cut back, 5 bases at V and 0 bases at J, with 17 bases in the middle. This CDR3 is built from 18 residues.

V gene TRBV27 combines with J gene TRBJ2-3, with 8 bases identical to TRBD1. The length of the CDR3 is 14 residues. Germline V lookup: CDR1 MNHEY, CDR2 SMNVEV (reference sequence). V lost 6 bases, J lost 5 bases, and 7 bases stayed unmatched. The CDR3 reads CASRRQGRVDTQYF. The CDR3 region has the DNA TGTGCCAGCAGGAGACAGGGGCGGGTAGATACGCAGTATTTT.

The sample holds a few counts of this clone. The CDR3 reads CASSPQEDTRDSPLHF. As DNA, the CDR3 is TGTGCCAGCAGCCCGCAGGAGGACACCAGGGATTCACCCCTCCACTTT. The V and J genes are TRBV9 and TRBJ1-6; the D gene is possibly TRBD1 (5 bases). Germline values: CDR1 SGDLS, CDR2 YYNGEE. Trimming took off 4 bases at V and 8 bases at J, with 19 bases between the two ends. The length of the CDR3 is 16 residues.

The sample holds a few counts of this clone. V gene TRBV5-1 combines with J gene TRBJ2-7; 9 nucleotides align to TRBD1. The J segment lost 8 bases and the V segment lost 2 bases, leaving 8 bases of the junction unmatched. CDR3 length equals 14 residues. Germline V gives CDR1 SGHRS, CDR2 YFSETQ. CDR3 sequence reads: CASSFTGDRDQQYF. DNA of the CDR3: TGCGCCAGCAGCTTTACAGGGGACAGGGATCAGCAGTACTTC. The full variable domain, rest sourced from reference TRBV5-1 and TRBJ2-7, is KAGVTQTPRYLIKTRGQQVTLSCSPISGHRSVSWYQQTPGQGLQFLFEYFSETQRNKGNFPGRFSGRQFSNSRSEMNVSTLELGDSALYLCASSFTGDRDQQYFGPGTRLTVT.

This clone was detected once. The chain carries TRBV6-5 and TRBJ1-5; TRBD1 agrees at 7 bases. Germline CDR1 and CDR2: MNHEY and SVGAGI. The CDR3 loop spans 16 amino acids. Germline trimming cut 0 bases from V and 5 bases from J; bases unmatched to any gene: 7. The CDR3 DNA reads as TGTGCCAGCAGTTACTCAGGTGGAGGGGGCGATCAGCCCCAGCATTTT. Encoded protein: CASSYSGGGGDQPQHF.